This T cell receptor beta chain is from a study of cytotoxic CD8 clonotypes in ibrutinib-treated CLL. This clone was seen more than once but under ten times. What it binds is not known. Germline-derived CDR1 and CDR2 are MGHRA and YSYEKL. The CDR3 covers 12 residues. Deletions cut 2 bases from V and 8 bases from J, with 7 bases between. Study-level results: Public clonotypes were uncommon and contracted or stayed stable on treatment.

Clones were read by immunoSEQ multiplex PCR, and TCRdb kept only the in-frame ones, dropping some. The sample includes 250,000 to 350,000 clones, around 77% of them seen just once. The receptor was isolated from a human donor with chronic lymphocytic leukemia. The chain carries TRBV4-1 and TRBJ2-1, with no clear D. The specimen comprised PBMCs, sampled at disease progression, from a patient treated with ibrutinib. The CDR3 is CASSQPQDEQFF. CDR3 nucleotides: TGCGCCAGCAGCCAACCTCAGGATGAGCAGTTCTTC.